Given below is one TCR beta chain in context. Its target is unknown. These data are taken from a study of cytomegalovirus exposure and HLA in healthy donors. Turning to the study itself: Unique TCRs numbering roughly 85 million, obtained from HLA-typed donors, made up an early data release.

Vbeta (60) and Jbeta (13) primers were used in the PCR. Per the study methods: In a later analysis, some 10 million of tens of millions of unique beta chains occurred in at least two donors. Only in-frame clones appear in the TCRdb table, and some are missing; sequencing was by immunoSEQ multiplex PCR. Clone size and the V and J calls come from that table; the DNA yielded D and trimming. The sample has roughly 140,000 clones, about four fifths seen once. Study outcomes and limitations: Of the V segments, some could not be distinguished, including TRBV6-2 and TRBV6-3, and were excluded. Across donors, presence/absence analyses took sequencing depth to be roughly uniform.

The germline gives CDR1 SGHAT, CDR2 FQNNGV. CDR3 size: 12 residues. The trim removed 4 bases at V and 6 bases at J, leaving 2 bases unmatched. This clonotype was obtained from a man in his thirties or forties in good health and CMV-seronegative. Sequenced: PBMCs. The chain links TRBV11-2 to TRBJ1-2, with 7 bases lining up with TRBD1. The CDR3 reads CASSSTGNGYTF. The CDR3 DNA reads as TGTGCCAGCAGCTCGACAGGGAATGGCTACACCTTC.